This T cell receptor (beta chain) was documented in a study of OX40 agonist ivuxolimab in advanced cancers. Looking at the study overall: A diagnosis of hepatocellular carcinoma, melanoma, renal cell or head and neck cancer was present in dose-escalation patients. Overall study results and limits: Relative to CD4+ cells, CD8+ T cells on average had more expanded clones.

About this clone itself: Its antigen is unknown.

This CDR3 region has 14 residues. CDR1 SEHNR and CDR2 FQNEAQ come from the germline V gene (reference sequence). V was shortened by 3 bases and J by 4 bases, with 12 bases between the two germline ends. Libraries were prepared by immunoSEQ multiplex PCR; TCRdb keeps only in-frame clonotypes and omits some of them. The sample lists just under 45,000 clones, about 80% occurring once. The chain combines TRBV7-9 with TRBJ1-2; the D gene is possibly TRBD1 (6 bases). Sequenced here: CD4+ or CD8+ T cells sorted from blood, sampled in a trial of the OX40 agonist ivuxolimab. The receptor was derived from an adult with an advanced solid tumor such as melanoma, head and neck, liver or kidney cancer. The CDR3 here is CASSFGQTTYGYTF. The DNA for the CDR3 is TGTGCCAGCAGCTTTGGACAGACAACCTATGGCTACACCTTC.